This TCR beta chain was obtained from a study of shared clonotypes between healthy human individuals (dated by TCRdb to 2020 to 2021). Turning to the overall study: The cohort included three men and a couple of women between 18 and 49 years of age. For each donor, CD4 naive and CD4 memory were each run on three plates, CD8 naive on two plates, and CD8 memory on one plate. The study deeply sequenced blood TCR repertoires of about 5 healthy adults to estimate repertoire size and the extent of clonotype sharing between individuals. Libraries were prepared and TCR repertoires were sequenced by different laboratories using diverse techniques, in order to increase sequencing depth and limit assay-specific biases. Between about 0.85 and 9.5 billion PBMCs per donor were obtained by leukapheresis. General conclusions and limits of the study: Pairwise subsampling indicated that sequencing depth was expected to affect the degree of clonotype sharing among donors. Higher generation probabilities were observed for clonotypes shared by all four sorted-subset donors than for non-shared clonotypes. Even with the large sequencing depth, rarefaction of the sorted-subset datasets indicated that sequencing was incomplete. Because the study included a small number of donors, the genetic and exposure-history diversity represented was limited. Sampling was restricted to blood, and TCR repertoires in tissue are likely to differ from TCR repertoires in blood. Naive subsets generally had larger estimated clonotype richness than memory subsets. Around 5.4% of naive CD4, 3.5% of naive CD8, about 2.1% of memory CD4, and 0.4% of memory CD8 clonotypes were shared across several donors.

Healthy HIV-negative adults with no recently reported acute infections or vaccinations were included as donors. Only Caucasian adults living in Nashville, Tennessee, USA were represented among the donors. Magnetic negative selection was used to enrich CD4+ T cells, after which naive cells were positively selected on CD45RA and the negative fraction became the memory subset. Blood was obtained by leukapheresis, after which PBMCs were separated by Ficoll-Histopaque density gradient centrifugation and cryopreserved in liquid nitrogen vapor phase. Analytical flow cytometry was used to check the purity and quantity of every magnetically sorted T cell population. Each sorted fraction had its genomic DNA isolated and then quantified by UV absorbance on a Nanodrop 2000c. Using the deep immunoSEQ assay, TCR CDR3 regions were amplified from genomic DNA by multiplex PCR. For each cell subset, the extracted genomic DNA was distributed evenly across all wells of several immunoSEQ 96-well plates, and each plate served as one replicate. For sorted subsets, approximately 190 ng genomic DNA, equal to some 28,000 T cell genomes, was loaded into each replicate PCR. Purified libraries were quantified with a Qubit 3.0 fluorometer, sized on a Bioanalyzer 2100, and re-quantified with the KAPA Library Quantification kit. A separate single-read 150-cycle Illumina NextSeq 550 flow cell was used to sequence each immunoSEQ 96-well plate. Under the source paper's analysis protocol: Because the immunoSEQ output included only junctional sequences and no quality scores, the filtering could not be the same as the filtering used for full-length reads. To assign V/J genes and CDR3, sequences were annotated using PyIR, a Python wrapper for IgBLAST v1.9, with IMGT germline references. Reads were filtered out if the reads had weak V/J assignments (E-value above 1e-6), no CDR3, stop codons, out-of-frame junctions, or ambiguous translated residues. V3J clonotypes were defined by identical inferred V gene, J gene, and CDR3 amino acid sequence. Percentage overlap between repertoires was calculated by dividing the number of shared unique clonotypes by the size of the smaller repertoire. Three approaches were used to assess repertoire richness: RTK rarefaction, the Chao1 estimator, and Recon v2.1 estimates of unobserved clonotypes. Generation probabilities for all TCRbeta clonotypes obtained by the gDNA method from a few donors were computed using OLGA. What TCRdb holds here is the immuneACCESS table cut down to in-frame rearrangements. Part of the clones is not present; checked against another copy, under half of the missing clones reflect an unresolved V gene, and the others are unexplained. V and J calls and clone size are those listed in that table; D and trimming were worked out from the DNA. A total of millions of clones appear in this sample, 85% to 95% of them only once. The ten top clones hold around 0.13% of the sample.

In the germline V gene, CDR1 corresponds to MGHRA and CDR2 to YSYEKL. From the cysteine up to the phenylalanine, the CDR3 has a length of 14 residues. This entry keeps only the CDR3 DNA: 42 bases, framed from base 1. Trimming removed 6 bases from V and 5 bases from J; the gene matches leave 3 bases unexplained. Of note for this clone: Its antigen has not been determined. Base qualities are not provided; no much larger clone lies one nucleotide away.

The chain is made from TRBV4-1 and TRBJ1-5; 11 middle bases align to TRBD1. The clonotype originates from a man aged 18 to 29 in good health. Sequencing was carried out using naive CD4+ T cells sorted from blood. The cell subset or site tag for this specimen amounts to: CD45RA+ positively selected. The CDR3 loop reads CASRRTGGDQPQHF. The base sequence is TGCGCCAGCAGGCGGACAGGGGGCGATCAGCCCCAGCATTTT.